These 15 T cell receptor beta chains came from one sample sequenced in a study of early T cells in non-severe SARS-CoV-2 infection. Each CDR3 protein gets one entry after TCRdb re-called the 5' RACE reads with MiXCR. The sample contains 20,000 to 25,000 distinct CDR3 sequences, approximately 4.5% of which appear only once. What was sequenced was whole blood. These receptors all stem from an adult who was a healthcare worker with PCR-confirmed SARS-CoV-2 infection or an uninfected control (not recorded which).

At least ten counts were recorded for this clonotype. J is TRBJ2-7 and V is TRBV28; D is perhaps TRBD1 (5 bases). Trimming took 5 bases from V and 2 from J, leaving 10 bases between them. This CDR3 spans 13 amino acids. The germline gives CDR1 MDHEN, CDR2 SYDVKM. Written as DNA, the CDR3 is TGTGCCAGCAGTCCTGTGGGGCCCTACGAGCAGTACTTC. It translates to CASSPVGPYEQYF. Complete variable domain (other parts from reference TRBV28 and TRBJ2-7): DVKVTQSSRYLVKRTGEKVFLECVQDMDHENMFWYRQDPGLGLRLIYFSYDVKMKEKGDIPEGYSVSREKKERFSLILESASTNQTSMYLCASSPVGPYEQYFGPGTRLTVT.

This clonotype was observed many times. The J gene is TRBJ1-1, the V gene TRBV27; TRBD1 matches 9 bases. From germline, CDR1 is MNHEY and CDR2 SMNVEV (reference sequence). CDR3 length equals 13 residues. The J segment lost 7 bases and the V segment lost 4 bases, leaving 4 bases of the junction unmatched. This chain's CDR3 is CASSSDRGFEAFF. The CDR3, as DNA: TGTGCCAGCAGTTCAGACAGGGGGTTTGAAGCTTTCTTT.

This clonotype was counted ten times or more. Written as DNA, the CDR3 is TGCGCCAGCAGCGACGTAGTTGGCAGCTCCTTGCAGTACTTC. Translating it yields CASSDVVGSSLQYF. The rearrangement links TRBV10-1 to TRBJ2-7, with D uncertain. The ends were cut back, 6 bases at V and 9 bases at J, with 21 bases in the middle. The CDR3 has 14 amino acids. The germline CDR1 and CDR2 sequences are WNHNN and SYGVQD (reference sequence).

This clonotype was recorded at least ten times. This sequence joins TRBV28 and TRBJ2-7; 8 positions match TRBD1. Per germline, CDR1 MDHEN and CDR2 SYDVKM. V shed 1 base and J 5 bases; nucleotides not matched to a gene: 16. The CDR3 consists of 18 residues. CDR3 protein: CASSLSRGSGGSRNEQYF. CDR3 sequence (DNA): TGTGCCAGCAGTTTATCTAGGGGGTCAGGGGGCTCTCGAAACGAGCAGTACTTC.

This clonotype was found many times. The genes are TRBV20-1 and TRBJ1-5, with unresolved D. V was trimmed by 7 bases and J by 1 base, leaving 14 bases between them. This CDR3 has 14 amino acids. CDR1 is DFQATT, CDR2 SNEGSKA, per germline (reference sequence). For the CDR3, the DNA is TGCAGTGTGGCGAGGTATGCGAGCAATCAGCCCCAGCATTTT. Amino acids: CSVARYASNQPQHF.

This clonotype came up many times. The CDR3 protein is CASRRPPTGGGNQPQHF. The CDR3 coding sequence is TGTGCCAGCAGACGCCCTCCGACAGGGGGCGGCAATCAGCCCCAGCATTTT. V usage is TRBV28 and J usage is TRBJ1-5; TRBD1 matches 10 bases. V shed 6 bases, J shed 2 bases, and the junction held 10 bases outside the gene matches. CDR1 MDHEN and CDR2 SYDVKM come from the germline V gene. This CDR3 contains 17 residues.

The rearrangement links TRBV20-1 to TRBJ2-1; TRBD2 aligns across 7 bases. V gave up 7 bases and J gave up 8 bases; unmatched junction bases: 14. Per germline, CDR1 DFQATT and CDR2 SNEGSKA (reference sequence). The CDR3 extends over 14 amino acids. CDR3 protein: CSVCGGWVRDEQFF. Written as DNA, the CDR3 is TGCAGTGTTTGCGGGGGTTGGGTTCGCGATGAGCAGTTCTTC.

This clonotype appeared many times. This chain uses TRBV18 with TRBJ1-3; 7 bases are a match to TRBD1. V gave up 5 bases and J gave up 0 bases; unmatched junction bases: 4. CDR3 size: 15 residues. The germline gives CDR1 KGHSH, CDR2 LQKENI. CDR3 DNA: TGTGCCAGCTCAGGGACAGCCGTCTCTGGAAACACCATATATTTT. This sequence encodes CASSGTAVSGNTIYF.

This clonotype was detected many times. The CDR3 sequence is CASSQQGVGNTIYF. In DNA form, the CDR3 reads TGTGCCAGCAGCCAACAGGGGGTTGGAAACACCATATATTTT. The gene calls are TRBV3-1 and TRBJ1-3; 7 bases map to TRBD1. With 2 bases clipped from V and 3 bases from J, the junction kept 1 base outside the gene matches. The CDR3 spans 14 residues. Per the germline V gene, CDR1 is LGHDT and CDR2 is YNNKEL (reference sequence).

Details on this clonotype: This clone may be a read error of a much larger clone one base away. The V and J genes are TRBV7-9 and TRBJ1-1; tentatively, D is TRBD1 (6 bases). Looked up from germline, CDR1 is SEHNR and CDR2 is FQNEAQ (reference sequence). The CDR3 loop spans 12 amino acids. The CDR3: CTSSSGDTEAFF. The CDR3 DNA sequence: TGTACCAGCAGCTCAGGGGACACTGAAGCTTTCTTT.

CDR3 protein: CASSLGQVHTEAFF. The CDR3 nucleotides read TGTGCCAGCAGCTTGGGACAGGTACACACTGAAGCTTTCTTT. The V gene is TRBV5-6, the J gene TRBJ1-1; a weak D match, TRBD1 (6 bases). Trimming left V 0 bases short and J 3 bases short, with 9 bases between. The CDR3 runs to 14 residues. CDR1 SGHDT and CDR2 YYEEEE come from the germline V gene.

This clonotype has only a few counts. V usage is TRBV2 and J usage is TRBJ2-1; 7 bases fit TRBD2. CDR1 is SNHLY and CDR2 is FYNNEI in the germline V gene. Trimming took 1 base from V and 2 from J; bases not matched to a gene: 2. The CDR3 is made up of 15 amino acids. The CDR3 reads CASSEGLATYNEQFF. The CDR3 nucleotides are TGTGCCAGCAGTGAAGGACTAGCTACCTACAATGAGCAGTTCTTC.

This clonotype is medium-sized in the sample. The V call is TRBV12-3 or TRBV12-4, the J call TRBJ1-1; D might be TRBD1 (5 bases). Trimming stripped 5 bases from V and 4 bases from J, with 17 bases between. The length of the CDR3 is 15 residues. In DNA form, the CDR3 reads TGTGCCAGCAGTCCGGATACAGGTGATCGCACTGAAGCTTTCTTT. This sequence encodes CASSPDTGDRTEAFF.

This clonotype came up many times. The V gene is TRBV18, the J gene TRBJ1-1; TRBD1 is a possible D gene (5 bases). V was clipped by 2 bases and J by 0 bases, with 13 bases between them. The CDR3 consists of 16 residues. Germline V gives CDR1 KGHSH, CDR2 LQKENI. The CDR3 region is CASSPSAGRLNTEAFF. In DNA form, the CDR3 reads TGTGCCAGCTCACCATCAGCGGGACGGCTGAACACTGAAGCTTTCTTT.

This clonotype came up many times. CDR3 in DNA: TGTGCCAGTAGTATTGCCCGGGAGCCCCGGACCCAGTACTTC. As protein: CASSIAREPRTQYF. The gene calls are TRBV19 and TRBJ2-5; D is perhaps TRBD2 (6 bases). Trimming removed 3 bases at V and 7 bases at J, with 15 bases between. Per germline, CDR1 LNHDA and CDR2 SQIVND (reference sequence). The CDR3 contains 14 residues.